Listed below are T cell receptor beta chains from one sample, sequenced in a study of blood T cell repertoires in COVID-19. Assay used: immunoSEQ multiplex PCR; TCRdb lists only in-frame clones, some missing. Here the sample spans 200,000 to 250,000 clones, about 85% being singletons. The source material was PBMCs or T cells enriched from blood (not recorded which). The source is a man aged 25 to 40 who had recovered from COVID-19. CDR3s include the opening cysteine and the closing phenylalanine or tryptophan.

v_call,cdr3_aa
TRBV29-1,CSVEDPGAEAFF
TRBV9,CASSPTGSNQPQHF
TRBV6-5,CASSTGQEHYGYTF
TRBV5-6,CASSQMVGSQPQHF
TRBV7-8,CASSPWTRSSGANVLTF
TRBV28,CASSFNIPDRNYEQYF
TRBV30,CAWRTPQRADNSPLHF
TRBV18,CASSPFGGGGTDTQYF
TRBV5-1,CASSLDPGIGSPLHF
TRBV7-9,CASRRYTGTSIGELFF
TRBV9,CASSALQGTSPLHF
TRBV6-6,CASSSDTGNTIYF
TRBV18,CASSPGADRAYNSPLHF
TRBV7-9,CASSLDRGQAFF
TRBV19,CASSWTGGTDTQYF
TRBV5-5,CASRGGLSGNTIYF
TRBV18,CASSPGLNTEAFF
TRBV23-1,CASSHGPLAGDRTDTQYF
TRBV5-4,CASSAGGGGETQYF
TRBV28,CAKEEGTNEKLFF
TRBV29-1,CSVGPPAGAETQYF
TRBV4-2,CASSQTALAAQETQYF
TRBV25-1,CASSDPTGGPLAGELFF
TRBV9,CASTGTSSFTEAFF
TRBV11-3,CASSPGTGWNTEAFF
TRBV7-2,CASSPGRVDTQYF
TRBV19,CASSTSYPGTGAGYTF
TRBV3-1/TRBV3-2,CASSATPPGLSGSPLHF
TRBV30,CAWGSRPQGGGELFF
TRBV6-2/TRBV6-3,CASSRGALAGMKETQYF
TRBV10-3,CAISSGGESYSPLHF
TRBV2,CASSPTPYGYTF
TRBV9,CASSSRRERSYNEQFF
TRBV27,CASSLLSPGRGFNQPQHF
TRBV30,CAWSSGGSLAETQYF
TRBV27,CASSLRLTGISTDTQYF
TRBV3-1/TRBV3-2,CASSQVYYEQYF
TRBV6-5,CATMPAGLYNEQFF
TRBV4-3,CASSQTGVSGNTIYF
TRBV24-1,CATSDTGPDRGYTF
TRBV4-1,CASSQTGFYSGNTIYF
TRBV7-9,CASSLASGNRNEQFF
TRBV7-9,CASSPNVDGGYGYTF
TRBV27,CASSFPPTSGRAGEQFF
TRBV10-3,CAISGQKGLAGDNEQFF
TRBV18,CASSPTATEAFF
TRBV24-1,CATSDGVIFGGSRTGELFF
TRBV11-2,CASSLGGSGDPSPYEQYF
TRBV7-2,CASSSGYSAGRQYF